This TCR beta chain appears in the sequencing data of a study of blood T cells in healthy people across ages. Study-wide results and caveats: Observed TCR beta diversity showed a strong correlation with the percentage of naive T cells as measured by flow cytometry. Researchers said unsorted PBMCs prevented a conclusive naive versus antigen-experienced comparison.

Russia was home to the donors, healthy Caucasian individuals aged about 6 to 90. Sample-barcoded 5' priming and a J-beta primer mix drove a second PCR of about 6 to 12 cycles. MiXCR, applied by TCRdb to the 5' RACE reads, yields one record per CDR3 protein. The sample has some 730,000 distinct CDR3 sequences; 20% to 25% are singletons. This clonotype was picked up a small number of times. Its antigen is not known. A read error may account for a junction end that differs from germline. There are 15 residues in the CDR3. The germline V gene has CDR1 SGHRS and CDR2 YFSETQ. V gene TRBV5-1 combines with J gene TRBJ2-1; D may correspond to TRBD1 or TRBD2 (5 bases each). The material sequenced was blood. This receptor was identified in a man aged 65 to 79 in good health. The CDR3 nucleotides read TGCGCCAGCAGCAGAACAGGAGGTTACTACAATGAGCGGTTCTTC. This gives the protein CASSRTGGYYNERFF.